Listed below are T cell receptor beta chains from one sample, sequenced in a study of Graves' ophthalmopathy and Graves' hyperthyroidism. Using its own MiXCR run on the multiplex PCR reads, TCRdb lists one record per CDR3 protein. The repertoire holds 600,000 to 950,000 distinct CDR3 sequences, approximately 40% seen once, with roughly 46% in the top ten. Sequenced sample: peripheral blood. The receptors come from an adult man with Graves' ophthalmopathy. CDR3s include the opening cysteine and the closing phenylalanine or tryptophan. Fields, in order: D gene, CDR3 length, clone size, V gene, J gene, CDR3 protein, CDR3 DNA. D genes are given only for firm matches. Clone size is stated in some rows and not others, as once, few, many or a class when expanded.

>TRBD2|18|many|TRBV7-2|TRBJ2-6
CASSLEGLAYFGANVLTF
TGTGCCAGCAGCTTAGAGGGACTAGCTTATTTTGGGGCCAACGTCCTGACTTTC
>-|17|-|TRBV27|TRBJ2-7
CASSYGWSGTRSYEQYF
TGTGCCAGCAGTTACGGTTGGTCCGGGACTCGCTCCTACGAGCAGTACTTC
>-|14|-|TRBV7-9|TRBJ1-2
CASSQMARNYGYTF
TGTGCCAGCAGCCAAATGGCAAGAAACTATGGCTACACCTTC
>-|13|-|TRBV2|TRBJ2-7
CASSYQAAYEQYF
TGTGCCAGCAGTTACCAGGCAGCCTACGAGCAGTACTTC
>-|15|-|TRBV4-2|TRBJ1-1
CASSHALVRHTEAFF
TGTGCCAGCAGCCATGCCCTCGTTAGGCACACTGAAGCTTTCTTT
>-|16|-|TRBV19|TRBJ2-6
CASRLGGRSGANVLTF
TGTGCCAGCAGATTGGGGGGCCGCTCTGGGGCCAACGTCCTGACTTTC
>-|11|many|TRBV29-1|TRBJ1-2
CSVGTRVGYTF
TGCAGCGTTGGGACAAGAGTTGGCTACACCTTC
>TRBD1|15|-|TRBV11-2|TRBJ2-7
CASSDIRDRSCEQYF
TGTGCCAGCAGTGATATCCGGGACAGATCCTGCGAGCAGTACTTC
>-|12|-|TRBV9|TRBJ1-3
CASSVGRNTIYF
TGTGCCAGCAGCGTAGGGCGGAACACCATATATTTT
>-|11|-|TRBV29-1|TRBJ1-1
CGVAGPVEAFF
TGCGGCGTCGCAGGACCGGTGGAAGCTTTCTTT
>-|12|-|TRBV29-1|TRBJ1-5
CSSGRLDQPQHF
TGCAGCTCGGGACGGCTAGATCAGCCCCAGCATTTT
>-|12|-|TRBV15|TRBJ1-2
CATSRLDTHYTF
TGTGCCACCAGCAGACTGGACACTCACTACACCTTC
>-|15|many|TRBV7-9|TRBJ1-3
CASSSGTSSGNTIYF
TGTGCCAGCAGCTCAGGCACGAGCTCTGGAAACACCATATATTTT
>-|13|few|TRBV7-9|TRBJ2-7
CASSPRYSYEQYF
TGTGCCAGCAGCCCGAGGTACTCCTACGAGCAGTACTTC
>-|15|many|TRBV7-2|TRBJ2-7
CASSLTAASYNEQYF
TGTGCCAGCAGCTTGACTGCGGCTAGTTATAACGAGCAGTACTTC
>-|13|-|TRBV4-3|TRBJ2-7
CASSYRVESEQYF
TGCGCCAGCAGCTACAGGGTGGAGTCCGAGCAGTACTTC
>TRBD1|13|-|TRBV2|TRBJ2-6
CASQGTGANVLTF
TGTGCCTCACAGGGGACTGGGGCCAACGTCCTGACTTTC
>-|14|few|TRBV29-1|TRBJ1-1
CSVEAGYVNTEAFF
TGCAGCGTTGAAGCAGGGTACGTGAACACTGAAGCTTTCTTT
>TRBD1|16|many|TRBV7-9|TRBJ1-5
CASSSGRTGGNQPQHF
TGTGCCAGCAGCTCCGGTCGTACAGGGGGCAATCAGCCCCAGCATTTT
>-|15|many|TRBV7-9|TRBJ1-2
CASSSPQGRGSGYTF
TGTGCCAGCAGCTCACCCCAGGGCAGGGGAAGTGGCTACACCTTC
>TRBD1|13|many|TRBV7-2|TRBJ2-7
CASSRDRAHEQYF
TGTGCCAGCAGCCGGGACAGGGCCCACGAGCAGTACTTC
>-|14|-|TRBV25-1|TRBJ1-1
CASSEGGRGSEAFF
TGTGCCAGCAGTGAAGGTGGCAGAGGCTCTGAAGCTTTCTTT
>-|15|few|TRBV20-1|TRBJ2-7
CSASPGSLSSYEQYF
TGCAGTGCTTCCCCCGGGTCGCTAAGCTCCTACGAGCAGTACTTC
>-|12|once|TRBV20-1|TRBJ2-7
CSARQGVNEQYF
TGCAGTGCTAGACAGGGTGTCAACGAGCAGTACTTC
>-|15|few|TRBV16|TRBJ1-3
CASSQEGFGGNTIYF
TGTGCCAGCAGCCAAGAGGGATTCGGTGGAAACACCATATATTTT
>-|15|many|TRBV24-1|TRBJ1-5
CASSYGQGLNQPQHF
TGTGCCAGCAGTTACGGGCAGGGCCTTAATCAGCCCCAGCATTTT